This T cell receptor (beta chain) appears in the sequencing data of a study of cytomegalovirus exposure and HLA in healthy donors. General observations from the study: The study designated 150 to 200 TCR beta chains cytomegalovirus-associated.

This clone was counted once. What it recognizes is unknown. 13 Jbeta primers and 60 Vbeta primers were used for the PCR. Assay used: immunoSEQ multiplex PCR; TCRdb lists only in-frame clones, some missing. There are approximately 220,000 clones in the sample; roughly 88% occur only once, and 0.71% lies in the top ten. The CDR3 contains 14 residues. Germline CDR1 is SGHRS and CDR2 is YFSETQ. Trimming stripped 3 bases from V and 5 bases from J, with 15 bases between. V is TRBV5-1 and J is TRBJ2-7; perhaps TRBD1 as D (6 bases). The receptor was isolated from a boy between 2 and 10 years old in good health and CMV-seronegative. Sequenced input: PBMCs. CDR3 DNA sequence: TGCGCCAGCAGCTCTTCGCGACAGGTTCACGAGCAGTACTTC. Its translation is CASSSSRQVHEQYF.